These 13 T cell receptor beta chains came from one sample sequenced in a study of T cell responses to AZD1222 COVID-19 vaccine. Sequencing used immunoSEQ multiplex PCR; TCRdb keeps in-frame clones, though not all of them. The table has around 200,000 clones, over 90% seen once. The source was peripheral blood, collected on day 0 of AZD1222 vaccination. The receptors come from an adult in good health.

The genes are TRBV10-3 and TRBJ2-7; no reliable D call. Trimming stripped 0 bases from V and 6 bases from J, with 6 bases between. The CDR3 covers 12 residues. Germline CDR1 is ENHRY and CDR2 is SYGVKD. The DNA of the CDR3 is TGTGCCATCAGTGAGTCCCCCAGCGAGCAGTACTTC. It translates to CAISESPSEQYF.

This clone was observed a few times. J is TRBJ1-3 and V is TRBV9; D not resolved. Germline V gene lookup returns CDR1 SGDLS and CDR2 YYNGEE. V lost 2 bases, J lost 2 bases, and 14 bases lay in between. This CDR3 is built from 16 residues. The CDR3 spells CASSVAPVETGNTIYF. The CDR3 DNA is TGTGCCAGCAGCGTCGCACCCGTGGAGACTGGAAACACCATATATTTT.

For this clone: This sample includes further DNA sequences coding for the same CDR3. The gene calls are TRBV19 and TRBJ2-3; weak D call: TRBD1 (5 bases). The CDR3 sequence is 13 residues long. Trimming left V 6 bases short and J 1 base short, with 8 bases between. Germline assignment: CDR1 LNHDA and CDR2 SQIVND (reference sequence). CDR3 in amino acids: CASSTQGTDTQYF. The CDR3 DNA is TGTGCCAGTAGCACACAGGGCACAGATACGCAGTATTTT.

The rearrangement uses TRBV19 and TRBJ2-5; D perhaps matches TRBD2 (5 bases). This CDR3 is 12 amino acids long. CDR1 is LNHDA and CDR2 is SQIVND in the germline V gene (reference sequence). V shed 5 bases and J shed 7 bases, with 11 bases lying between them. As DNA, the CDR3 is TGTGCCAGTAGTGAGGGCGGCTCGACCCAGTACTTC. It yields the protein CASSEGGSTQYF.

The genes are TRBV3-1 (or the pseudogene TRBV3-2) and TRBJ2-3, with 11 positions matching TRBD2. The CDR3 consists of 15 residues. The trim removed 6 bases at V and 3 bases at J, leaving 5 bases unmatched. Looked up from germline, CDR1 is LGHDT and CDR2 is YNNKEL (reference sequence). The CDR3 sequence is CASRLAGGGTDTQYF. For the CDR3, the DNA is TGTGCCAGCAGGCTAGCGGGAGGAGGAACAGATACGCAGTATTTT.

This clone was recorded once. J is TRBJ1-5 and V is TRBV5-4; 9 bases match TRBD1. This CDR3 comprises 14 residues. Germline assignment: CDR1 SGHNT and CDR2 YYREEE (reference sequence). Germline trimming cut 4 bases from V and 3 bases from J; bases unmatched to any gene: 2. The CDR3 loop reads CASSRDRDNQPQHF. The CDR3, as DNA: TGTGCCAGCAGCCGGGACAGGGACAATCAGCCCCAGCATTTT.

The rearrangement uses TRBV7-7 and TRBJ1-1; D not resolved. Germline V lookup: CDR1 SSHAT, CDR2 FNYEAQ (reference sequence). Trimming removed 5 bases from V and 6 bases from J, with 22 bases in between. The CDR3 spans 16 residues. CDR3 sequence: CASSPYPNLGGAEAFF. CDR3 nucleotide sequence: TGTGCCAGCAGCCCTTACCCGAATCTCGGCGGGGCTGAAGCTTTCTTT.

The chain has TRBV5-4 and TRBJ1-1, with 8 nucleotides matching TRBD1. CDR3 length: 14 amino acids. V lost 4 bases and J lost 0; bases outside the gene matches: 2. In germline, CDR1 is SGHNT, CDR2 YYREEE (reference sequence). The CDR3 reads CASSRDRLNTEAFF. The DNA of the CDR3 is TGTGCCAGCAGCCGGGACAGGCTGAACACTGAAGCTTTCTTT.

The chain employs TRBV27 and TRBJ1-1; the D gene is possibly TRBD1 (5 bases). There are 12 residues in the CDR3. Germline V gives CDR1 MNHEY, CDR2 SMNVEV (reference sequence). V shed 0 bases and J shed 11 bases, with 10 bases lying between them. The CDR3 region is CASSLSSRDAFF. DNA for the CDR3: TGTGCCAGCAGTTTATCGAGCAGGGACGCTTTCTTT.

The V call is TRBV6-5, the J call TRBJ2-3; D gene ambiguous. The CDR3 consists of 14 residues. The V gene's germline CDR1 is MNHEY and CDR2 SVGAGI. The V and J ends lost 6 bases and 5 bases respectively, with 15 bases between them. The CDR3 region has the DNA TGTGCCAGCAGCCCCGGACGGTCTGTAGATACGCAGTATTTT. Translated: CASSPGRSVDTQYF.

This chain links TRBV6-2 or TRBV6-3 with TRBJ1-2; perhaps TRBD1 as D (6 bases). Germline CDR1 MNHEY, CDR2 SVGEGT. The V gene lost 6 bases and the J gene lost 4 bases, with 9 bases spanning the gap. The CDR3 runs to 12 residues. The CDR3 spells CASSWTAYGYTF. CDR3 in DNA: TGTGCCAGCAGCTGGACAGCCTATGGCTACACCTTC.

About this clone itself: Other DNA sequences in this specimen translate into the identical CDR3. The chain is built from TRBV5-6 and TRBJ1-2; D ambiguous. This CDR3 contains 11 residues. V gave up 2 bases and J gave up 5 bases, with 4 bases separating them. The germline V gene has CDR1 SGHDT and CDR2 YYEEEE. This CDR3 reads CASSLGYGYTF. In DNA, the CDR3 is TGTGCCAGCAGCTTAGGTTATGGCTACACCTTC.

V usage is TRBV11-3 and J usage is TRBJ2-2; possible D gene TRBD2, 7 bases. The CDR3 length is 16 residues. The ends were cut back, 1 base at V and 2 bases at J, with 11 bases in the middle. Germline V gene lookup returns CDR1 SGHNT and CDR2 YENEEA. DNA of the CDR3: TGTGCCAGCAGCTTAGGTGCGGGGGCAAACACCGGGGAGCTGTTTTTT. It encodes CASSLGAGANTGELFF.